This entry lists 27 T cell receptor beta chains sequenced from one sample in a study of OX40 agonist ivuxolimab in advanced cancers. TCRdb's table, derived via immunoSEQ multiplex PCR, lists solely in-frame clones and lacks some. The sample consists of under 45,000 clones, more than 80% of them appearing once. Sequences were derived from CD4+ or CD8+ T cells sorted from blood, sampled in a trial of the OX40 agonist ivuxolimab. The receptors were sampled from an adult with an advanced solid tumor such as melanoma, head and neck, liver or kidney cancer.

The sample holds one count of this clone. The chain carries TRBV5-1 and TRBJ2-1, with 9 bases aligning to TRBD2. CDR3 length: 19 residues. The junction had 14 bases not matched to a gene; V was cut back by 4 bases and J by 0 bases. The germline CDR1 and CDR2 sequences are SGHRS and YFSETQ. DNA for the CDR3: TGCGCCAGCAGCCCTCAGGCGCACGGGACTAGCTCCTCCTACAATGAGCAGTTCTTC. Translated, it gives CASSPQAHGTSSSYNEQFF.

This rearrangement joins TRBV5-1 to TRBJ2-7; tentative D call: TRBD2 (7 bases). Trimming pared 4 bases from V and 4 bases from J, leaving 27 bases between. CDR3 length equals 18 residues. Germline V gene lookup returns CDR1 SGHRS and CDR2 YFSETQ. For the CDR3, the DNA is TGCGCCAGCAGCCGGGGGGCGGGCGGGAGCCTAACCCCTTACGAGCAGTACGTC. Translating it yields CASSRGAGGSLTPYEQYV.

A word on this clone: The identical CDR3 is also encoded by other nucleotide sequences in the sample. This chain uses TRBV6-6 with TRBJ2-7, with 8 nucleotides matching TRBD1. V was clipped by 0 bases and J by 1 base; unmatched bases: 2. In germline, CDR1 is MNHNY, CDR2 SVGAGI (reference sequence). This CDR3 has 15 residues. CDR3 in amino acids: CASSYSDRGSYEQYF. The DNA for the CDR3 is TGTGCCAGCAGTTACTCAGACAGGGGATCCTACGAGCAGTACTTC.

V is TRBV5-1 and J is TRBJ1-1; no reliable D call. Trimming removed 2 bases at V and 3 bases at J, with 8 bases between. This CDR3 is 13 amino acids long. The germline gives CDR1 SGHRS, CDR2 YFSETQ. Written as DNA, the CDR3 is TGCGCCAGCAGCTTTACAACGGACACTGAAGCTTTCTTT. Its protein product is CASSFTTDTEAFF.

The CDR3 DNA follows: TGTGCCAGTAGTATACAGATCCTCGAGCCCCAGCATTTT. This sequence encodes CASSIQILEPQHF. This rearrangement joins TRBV19 to TRBJ1-5; D remains ambiguous. Trimming pared 2 bases from V and 8 bases from J, leaving 10 bases between. From germline, CDR1 is LNHDA and CDR2 SQIVND (reference sequence). CDR3 length equals 13 residues.

This rearrangement joins TRBV30 to TRBJ1-2; D is possibly TRBD1 (6 bases). This CDR3 has 14 amino acids. V lost 3 bases and J lost 2, with 13 bases in between. CDR1 and CDR2 (germline): GTSNPN, SVGIG (reference sequence). The CDR3 here is CAWRTPQGNYGYTF. The CDR3 DNA follows: TGTGCCTGGAGGACTCCACAGGGAAACTATGGCTACACCTTC. Together with reference TRBV30 and TRBJ1-2, the CDR3 gives the full variable domain: SQTIHQWPATLVQPVGSPLSLECTVEGTSNPNLYWYRQAAGRGLQLLFYSVGIGQISSEVPQNLSASRPQDRQFILSSKKLLLSDSGFYLCAWRTPQGNYGYTFGSGTRLTVV.

This clone was recorded only once. CDR3 sequence reads: CASSLAFPGTGSYEQYF. In nucleotides, the CDR3 is TGCGCCAGCAGCTTGGCCTTCCCCGGGACAGGGTCCTACGAGCAGTACTTC. The chain links TRBV5-1 to TRBJ2-7, with TRBD1 identical over 9 bases. This CDR3 has 17 residues. The ends lost 0 bases at V and 1 base at J; junction bases unmatched: 8. Germline CDR1 and CDR2: SGHRS and YFSETQ.

V usage is TRBV2 and J usage is TRBJ1-2; possibly TRBD1 for D (6 bases). CDR1 and CDR2 (germline): SNHLY, FYNNEI. V was shortened by 7 bases and J by 8 bases, with 23 bases between the two germline ends. The CDR3 spans 15 residues. The CDR3 nucleotides are TGTGCCAGCACGGAATACAGGGCTACGGTTGGAGGCTACACCTTC. This codes for CASTEYRATVGGYTF.

The V gene is TRBV6-5, the J gene TRBJ2-2; 7 bases fit TRBD2. The V gene's germline CDR1 is MNHEY and CDR2 SVGAGI. This CDR3 contains 15 residues. The ends lost 5 bases at V and 5 bases at J; junction bases unmatched: 8. The CDR3 here is CASSPNGRRTGELFF. The CDR3 DNA reads TGTGCCAGCAGTCCCAACGGGAGGAGGACCGGGGAGCTGTTTTTT.

V is TRBV5-1 and J is TRBJ2-3, with unresolved D. The CDR3 is 14 residues long. Germline V lookup: CDR1 SGHRS, CDR2 YFSETQ. V was shortened by 4 bases and J by 4 bases, with 13 bases between the two germline ends. The CDR3 loop is CASSGSWYSDTQYF. The CDR3 DNA is TGCGCCAGCAGCGGGTCGTGGTATTCAGATACGCAGTATTTT. The variable domain in full, completed from reference TRBV5-1 and TRBJ2-3, reads KAGVTQTPRYLIKTRGQQVTLSCSPISGHRSVSWYQQTPGQGLQFLFEYFSETQRNKGNFPGRFSGRQFSNSRSEMNVSTLELGDSALYLCASSGSWYSDTQYFGPGTRLTVL.

The J gene is TRBJ2-1, the V gene TRBV2, with TRBD2 matching over 12 bases. Germline V gene lookup returns CDR1 SNHLY and CDR2 FYNNEI. The ends lost 6 bases at V and 9 bases at J; junction bases unmatched: 6. The CDR3 covers 14 residues. CDR3 coding DNA: TGTGCCAGCAGGCGACTAGCGGGAGTGCCTGAGCAGTTCTTC. Translating it yields CASRRLAGVPEQFF.

This clone came up once. The chain joins TRBV5-1 to TRBJ1-2; D is unresolved. Germline-derived CDR1 and CDR2 are SGHRS and YFSETQ. The CDR3 is 15 residues long. V dropped 4 bases and J dropped 3 bases, with 16 bases sitting between them. The CDR3 is CASSQRPQTDYGYTF. The CDR3 coding sequence is TGCGCCAGCAGCCAAAGACCCCAGACGGACTATGGCTACACCTTC.

The CDR3 region has the DNA TGTGCCAGCAGTGAGAGGCGTTCCTACGAGCAGTACTTC. It translates to CASSERRSYEQYF. The V gene is TRBV2, the J gene TRBJ2-7, with D uncertain. The CDR3 has 13 residues. V lost 3 bases and J lost 1, with 7 bases in between. The germline V gene has CDR1 SNHLY and CDR2 FYNNEI.

This clone was found a few times. The CDR3 is CASSPGPHPPEAFF. CDR3 coding DNA: TGCGCCAGCAGCCCCGGACCCCACCCACCTGAAGCTTTCTTT. The J gene is TRBJ1-1, the V gene TRBV4-3; no clear D gene. This CDR3 contains 14 residues. V was clipped by 4 bases and J by 6 bases, with 15 bases between them. The germline V gene encodes CDR1 LGHNA and CDR2 YSLEER.

This sequence joins TRBV11-2 and TRBJ2-1; D is unresolved. CDR1 is SGHAT and CDR2 is FQNNGV in the germline V gene. The V end was cut by 2 bases, the J end by 7 bases, with 6 bases between. The CDR3 is 12 residues long. CDR3 DNA sequence: TGTGCCAGCAGCTTACTAGGGAATGAGCAGTTCTTC. Translated, it gives CASSLLGNEQFF.

The V call is TRBV2, the J call TRBJ2-2; D is ambiguous. Trimming took 6 bases from V and 7 from J, leaving 9 bases between them. This CDR3 is 12 amino acids long. Germline V gene data show CDR1 as SNHLY and CDR2 as FYNNEI. The CDR3 coding sequence is TGTGCCAGCAGGGCAGAGTACGGGGAGCTGTTTTTT. Translation: CASRAEYGELFF.

The CDR3 reads CASSLGRAGNTIYF. The CDR3 nucleotides read TGTGCCAGCAGCTTGGGCCGGGCCGGCAACACCATATATTTT. The genes are TRBV5-4 and TRBJ1-3; D is undetermined. Trimming shortened V by 0 bases and J by 7 bases, and 11 bases separated the two germline ends. This CDR3 is built from 14 residues. The germline gives CDR1 SGHNT, CDR2 YYREEE (reference sequence).

The chain uses TRBV5-8 and TRBJ2-7, with TRBD2 identical over 11 bases. Trimming took 0 bases from V and 4 from J; bases not matched to a gene: 3. Germline V CDR1 and CDR2: SGHTS, YDEGEE. The CDR3 totals 15 residues. CDR3 sequence reads: CASSLVVAGGYEQYF. The CDR3 nucleotides are TGTGCCAGCAGCTTGGTGGTAGCGGGAGGGTACGAGCAGTACTTC.

V gene TRBV11-1 combines with J gene TRBJ1-2; 8 nucleotides match TRBD1. V was pared by 5 bases and J by 3 bases, with 8 bases of the junction left unmatched. Germline loops: CDR1 SGHAT, CDR2 FQDESV (reference sequence). The CDR3 is made up of 15 amino acids. CDR3 nucleotides: TGTGCCAGCAGCCGTCGGACAGGGCGCGACTATGGCTACACCTTC. It specifies CASSRRTGRDYGYTF.

V usage is TRBV5-4 and J usage is TRBJ2-1; D unclear. V dropped 0 bases and J dropped 0 bases, with 10 bases sitting between them. Germline V gene lookup returns CDR1 SGHNT and CDR2 YYREEE (reference sequence). This CDR3 is built from 16 residues. The CDR3 DNA is TGTGCCAGCAGCTTGGCTCCGGCTAGCTCCTACAATGAGCAGTTCTTC. It encodes CASSLAPASSYNEQFF.

The CDR3 bases are TGTGCCAGCAGCGTAGAGTACTCAGAGGATACGCAGTATTTT. It specifies CASSVEYSEDTQYF. The chain couples TRBV9 to TRBJ2-3; no definite D call. Germline CDR1 reads SGDLS; CDR2 reads YYNGEE. The V end lost 0 bases, the J end lost 6 bases, and 11 bases lay between the germline ends. This CDR3 is 14 amino acids long.

The rearrangement links TRBV7-2 to TRBJ2-1, with D perhaps matching TRBD1 or TRBD2 (5 bases each). Looked up from germline, CDR1 is SGHTA and CDR2 is FQGNSA. The CDR3 spans 15 residues. V lost 3 bases and J 7 bases, leaving 16 bases between the germline ends. The CDR3 DNA is TGTGCCAGCAGCTTCGGCGGAAAGTGGGGGAATGAGCAGTTCTTC. This gives the protein CASSFGGKWGNEQFF.

The rearrangement links TRBV12-5 to TRBJ2-3; no definite D call. The ends were cut back, 0 bases at V and 0 bases at J, with 13 bases in the middle. Looked up from germline, CDR1 is LGHNT and CDR2 is FRNRAP. This CDR3 has 17 amino acids. The CDR3 bases are TGTGCTAGTGGTTTGGTACTAAGCGCGTCTAGCACAGATACGCAGTATTTT. Translation: CASGLVLSASSTDTQYF.

V usage is TRBV11-2 and J usage is TRBJ1-5; D ambiguous. The V end was cut by 3 bases, the J end by 5 bases, with 14 bases between. This CDR3 is 15 amino acids long. CDR1 and CDR2 from the germline V gene are SGHAT and FQNNGV. The CDR3 DNA sequence: TGTGCCAGCAGCTTTTACCCCGGATCCCATCAGCCCCAGCATTTT. It translates to CASSFYPGSHQPQHF.

With regard to this clone: The same CDR3 also results from other DNA sequences found in this sample. V and J are TRBV19 and TRBJ1-5, with TRBD1 matching 7 bases. This CDR3 comprises 14 residues. V shed 7 bases, J shed 2 bases, and the junction held 5 bases outside the gene matches. Germline lookup yields CDR1 LNHDA and CDR2 SQIVND (reference sequence). In nucleotides, the CDR3 is TGTGCCAGTAACAGGGGCGAAGGCAATCAGCCCCAGCATTTT. It specifies CASNRGEGNQPQHF.

The V and J genes are TRBV14 and TRBJ1-2, with D tentatively TRBD1 (6 bases). The CDR3 is made up of 15 amino acids. Deletions cut 4 bases from V and 2 bases from J, with 14 bases between. Germline CDR1 reads SGHDN; CDR2 reads FVKESK. The DNA of the CDR3 is TGTGCCAGCAGCCGAAGAAGGGGGACAAACTATGGCTACACCTTC. This codes for CASSRRRGTNYGYTF.

The chain links TRBV2 to TRBJ2-3; no clear D. CDR3 length: 12 residues. Trimming cost V 5 bases and J 4 bases, with 7 bases left between them. The germline V gene encodes CDR1 SNHLY and CDR2 FYNNEI. The CDR3 DNA is TGTGCCAGCAGTTACTTCGCAGATACGCAGTATTTT. Translating it yields CASSYFADTQYF.